This TCR beta chain was sequenced during a study of post-analysis software for immune sequencing data. Overall study findings and caveats: Controls had lower frequencies than patients of four or five TRBV segments, which included TRBV5-6, TRBV5-1 and TRBV20-1.

The V gene's germline CDR1 is SQVTM and CDR2 ANQGSEA. V gave up 0 bases and J gave up 5 bases, with 10 bases separating them. The CDR3 spans 13 residues. cDNA libraries for TCR beta contained unique molecular identifiers. A single record per CDR3 protein comes from TCRdb applying MiXCR to the PCR reads. The sample yields 650,000 to 850,000 distinct CDR3 sequences, roughly 58% seen once. About this clonotype itself: Antigen unknown.

V usage is TRBV29-1 and J usage is TRBJ1-1, with D possibly being TRBD1 (5 bases). The origin of this receptor is a girl between 10 and 17 years old with multiple sclerosis. Sequencing was performed on blood. CDR3 in amino acids: CSVEDRGATEAFF. CDR3 sequence (DNA): TGCAGCGTTGAAGATCGAGGGGCAACTGAAGCTTTCTTT.